This TCR beta chain comes out of a study of blood T cell repertoires in COVID-19. TCRdb's table, derived via immunoSEQ multiplex PCR, lists solely in-frame clones and lacks some. The sample contains 140,000 to 150,000 clones, around four fifths of which appear only once. This TCR derives from a woman in her forties with active or convalescent COVID-19. Material: peripheral blood.

CDR3 amino acids: CASSPTAGGGGYTF. CDR3 DNA sequence: TGTGCCAGCTCACCCACCGCAGGGGGCGGTGGCTACACCTTC. J is TRBJ1-2 and V is TRBV18; 8 nucleotides align to TRBD1. Germline V gene data show CDR1 as KGHSH and CDR2 as LQKENI. The trim removed 3 bases at V and 7 bases at J, leaving 7 bases unmatched. The CDR3 runs 14 residues.